These 15 T cell receptor beta chains share one sample of origin, sequenced in a study of radiotherapy plus CTLA-4 blockade in lung cancer. TCRdb's copy holds only in-frame clones and misses some; the assay was immunoSEQ multiplex PCR. Of 39,000 or so clones listed, roughly 77% were seen once; the top ten hold around 9%. The specimen comprised peripheral blood, sampled from a patient treated with radiotherapy plus ipilimumab. The receptor set was obtained from a human donor with non-small cell lung cancer who had stable disease on radiotherapy plus ipilimumab.

The chain recombines TRBV5-6 with TRBJ1-6, with D uncertain. In germline, CDR1 is SGHDT, CDR2 YYEEEE. CDR3 length equals 17 residues. The germline V and J ends were trimmed by 3 bases and 9 bases, with 22 bases remaining between them. This chain's CDR3 is CASSWASPRGTGSPLHF. CDR3 DNA: TGTGCCAGCAGCTGGGCCAGCCCCCGCGGTACGGGTTCACCCCTCCACTTT.

The table lists this clone with a count of one. This chain uses TRBV7-2 with TRBJ2-1; D gene ambiguous. The CDR3 is 14 residues long. CDR1 is SGHTA and CDR2 is FQGNSA in the germline V gene. V lost 8 bases, J lost 2 bases, and 13 bases lay in between. The CDR3 loop is CASCSDGTYNEQFF. As DNA, the CDR3 is TGTGCCAGCTGTTCGGACGGTACCTACAATGAGCAGTTCTTC.

This clone was picked up one time. V and J are TRBV28 and TRBJ1-5; 8 nucleotides agree with TRBD1. The CDR3 consists of 15 residues. Germline V lookup: CDR1 MDHEN, CDR2 SYDVKM. V lost 5 bases to trimming and J lost 3 bases; unmatched junction nucleotides: 6. This CDR3 is CASSADRDNNQPQHF. The CDR3 coding sequence is TGTGCCAGCAGTGCGGACAGGGACAACAATCAGCCCCAGCATTTT. Full variable domain (missing parts from reference TRBV28 and TRBJ1-5): DVKVTQSSRYLVKRTGEKVFLECVQDMDHENMFWYRQDPGLGLRLIYFSYDVKMKEKGDIPEGYSVSREKKERFSLILESASTNQTSMYLCASSADRDNNQPQHFGDGTRLSIL.

The V call is TRBV6-1, the J call TRBJ2-7, with 12 bases lining up with TRBD1. Trimming cost V 6 bases and J 6 bases; bases outside gene matches: 6. This CDR3 comprises 14 residues. In germline, CDR1 is MNHNS, CDR2 SASEGT. In DNA, the CDR3 is TGTGCCAGCAGGGGCCGGGACAGGGGGCTCGAGCAGTACGTC. This sequence encodes CASRGRDRGLEQYV.

The chain carries TRBV5-6 and TRBJ1-6; D not resolved. Germline V gives CDR1 SGHDT, CDR2 YYEEEE. Trimming pared 0 bases from V and 7 bases from J, leaving 8 bases between. There are 14 residues in the CDR3. CDR3 amino acids: CASSLVGSNSPLHF. In nucleotides, the CDR3 is TGTGCCAGCAGCTTGGTGGGATCAAATTCACCCCTCCACTTT.

Of note for this clone: One end of the junction is discordant with germline, which a read error may explain. The rearrangement links TRBV29-1 to TRBJ1-1; TRBD1 might be the D (5 bases). This CDR3 contains 13 residues. Germline CDR1 is SQVTM and CDR2 is ANQGSEA. This CDR3 is CSVGRQLNAEAFF. As DNA, the CDR3 is TGCAGCGTTGGGAGACAGCTGAACGCTGAAGCTTTCTTT.

The chain employs TRBV6-1 and TRBJ2-4; D may be TRBD2 (6 bases). This CDR3 has 13 amino acids. The germline CDR1 and CDR2 sequences are MNHNS and SASEGT. Trimming shortened V by 3 bases and J by 9 bases, and 12 bases separated the two germline ends. In nucleotides, the CDR3 is TGTGCCAGCAGTGACGGGCAGGGAGGCATTCAGTACTTC. It encodes CASSDGQGGIQYF.

CDR3 amino acids: CASSFIGGLGDTQYF. In DNA form, the CDR3 reads TGTGCCAGCAGCTTTATAGGGGGTCTGGGAGATACGCAGTATTTT. This chain connects TRBV5-5 to TRBJ2-3; perhaps TRBD1 as D (6 bases). V was pared by 2 bases and J by 5 bases, with 15 bases between. Looked up from germline, CDR1 is SGHKS and CDR2 is YYEKEE (reference sequence). There are 15 residues in the CDR3.

The V call is TRBV7-9, the J call TRBJ1-5; D is possibly TRBD1 (5 bases). Trimming removed 1 base from V and 2 bases from J, with 6 bases in between. The CDR3 is 14 residues long. Germline lookup yields CDR1 SEHNR and CDR2 FQNEAQ (reference sequence). The CDR3 is CASSLGGGNQPQHF. As DNA, the CDR3 is TGTGCCAGCAGCTTAGGGGGGGGCAATCAGCCCCAGCATTTT.

Only a few counts were recorded for this clone. The gene calls are TRBV4-1 and TRBJ1-3; 7 nucleotides line up with TRBD1. Germline-derived CDR1 and CDR2 are MGHRA and YSYEKL. The trim removed 1 base at V and 0 bases at J, leaving 6 bases unmatched. This CDR3 is 17 amino acids long. This CDR3 reads CASSQGRDSGSGNTIYF. The DNA for the CDR3 is TGCGCCAGCAGCCAAGGTCGGGACAGTGGCTCTGGAAACACCATATATTTT.

By sample fraction, this clone is medium-sized. The CDR3 coding sequence is TGTGCCAGTCGGGGGAGGGAAAACCGGGACAGGGGAGACGAAAAACTGTTTTTT. This codes for CASRGRENRDRGDEKLFF. The V and J genes are TRBV2 and TRBJ1-4, with TRBD1 identical over 10 bases. This CDR3 has 18 amino acids. The V segment lost 9 bases and the J segment 8 bases; nucleotides outside the gene matches: 21. Looked up from germline, CDR1 is SNHLY and CDR2 is FYNNEI. The full variable domain, in which reference TRBV2 and TRBJ1-4 provide the parts outside the CDR3, is EPEVTQTPSHQVTQMGQEVILRCVPISNHLYFYWYRQILGQKVEFLVSFYNNEISEKSEIFDDQFSVERPDGSNFTLKIRSTKLEDSAMYFCASRGRENRDRGDEKLFFGSGTQLSVL.

This chain joins TRBV10-3 and TRBJ2-2; D possibly matches TRBD1 or TRBD2 (5 bases each). This CDR3 is built from 14 residues. The V and J ends lost 4 bases and 7 bases respectively, with 13 bases between them. The germline V gene has CDR1 ENHRY and CDR2 SYGVKD. The CDR3 nucleotides are TGTGCCATCAGTGCCTTGGGGGATGACGGGGAGCTGTTTTTT. Protein product: CAISALGDDGELFF.

CDR3 bases: TGTGCCACCAGCAGAGTTCCACTTAGCAATCAGCCCCAGCATTTT. It yields the protein CATSRVPLSNQPQHF. The chain combines TRBV15 with TRBJ1-5; D is undetermined. Germline CDR1 and CDR2: LNHNV and YYDKDF (reference sequence). The CDR3 has 15 amino acids. Trimming took off 1 base at V and 0 bases at J, with 7 bases between the two ends.

This clone has more than one count but fewer than ten. The chain couples TRBV28 to TRBJ2-1; D might be TRBD2 (5 bases). Trimming took 7 bases from V and 2 from J, leaving 9 bases between them. Looked up from germline, CDR1 is MDHEN and CDR2 is SYDVKM. The CDR3 totals 13 residues. The CDR3 protein is CASIEGPYNEQFF. DNA of the CDR3: TGTGCCAGCATTGAGGGTCCCTACAATGAGCAGTTCTTC.

The chain links TRBV11-2 to TRBJ2-5; D gene uncertain. V gave up 5 bases and J gave up 2 bases, with 0 bases separating them. The CDR3 runs 10 residues. Germline assignment: CDR1 SGHAT and CDR2 FQNNGV. CDR3 in amino acids: CASSQETQYF. The CDR3 DNA sequence: TGTGCCAGCAGCCAAGAGACCCAGTACTTC.